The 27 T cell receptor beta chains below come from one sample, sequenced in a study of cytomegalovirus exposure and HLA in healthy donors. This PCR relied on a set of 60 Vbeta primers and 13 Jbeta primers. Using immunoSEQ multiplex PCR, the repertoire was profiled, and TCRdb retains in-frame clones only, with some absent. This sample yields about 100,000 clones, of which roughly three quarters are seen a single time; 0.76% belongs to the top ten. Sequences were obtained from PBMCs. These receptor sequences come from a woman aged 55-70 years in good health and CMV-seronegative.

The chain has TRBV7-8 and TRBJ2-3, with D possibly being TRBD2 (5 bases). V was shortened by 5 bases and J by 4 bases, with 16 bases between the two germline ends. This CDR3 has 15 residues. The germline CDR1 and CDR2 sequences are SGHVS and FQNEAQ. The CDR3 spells CASSPGRLASDTQYF. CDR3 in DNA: TGTGCCAGCAGCCCCGGCCGGCTAGCATCAGATACGCAGTATTTT.

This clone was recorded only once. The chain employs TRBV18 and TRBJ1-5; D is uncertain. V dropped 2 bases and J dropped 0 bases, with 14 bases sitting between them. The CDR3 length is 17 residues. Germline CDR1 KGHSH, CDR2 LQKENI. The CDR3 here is CASSPRAVSNSNQPQHF. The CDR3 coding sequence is TGTGCCAGCTCACCAAGAGCCGTGTCTAATAGCAATCAGCCCCAGCATTTT.

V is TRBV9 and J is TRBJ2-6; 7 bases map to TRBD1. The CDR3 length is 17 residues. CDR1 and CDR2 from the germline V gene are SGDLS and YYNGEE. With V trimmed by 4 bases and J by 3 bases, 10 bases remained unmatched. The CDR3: CASSIRQGVYGANVLTF. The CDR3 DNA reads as TGTGCCAGCAGCATCCGACAGGGAGTCTATGGGGCCAACGTCCTGACTTTC. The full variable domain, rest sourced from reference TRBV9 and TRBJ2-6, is DSGVTQTPKHLITATGQRVTLRCSPRSGDLSVYWYQQSLDQGLQFLIQYYNGEERAKGNILERFSAQQFPDLHSELNLSSLELGDSALYFCASSIRQGVYGANVLTFGAGSRLTVL.

As DNA, the CDR3 is TGTGCCAGCAGTTACTCGTGGGGGCGCAACTATGGCTACACCTTC. This sequence encodes CASSYSWGRNYGYTF. This chain uses TRBV6-5 with TRBJ1-2; TRBD1 might be the D (6 bases). CDR1 and CDR2 from the germline V gene are MNHEY and SVGAGI. Trimming removed 0 bases at V and 2 bases at J, with 10 bases between. CDR3 length equals 15 residues.

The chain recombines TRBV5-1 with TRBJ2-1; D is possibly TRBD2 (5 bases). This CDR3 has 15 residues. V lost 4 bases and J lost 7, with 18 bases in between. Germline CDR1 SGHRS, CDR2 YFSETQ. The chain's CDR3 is CASSLDYLPPNEQFF. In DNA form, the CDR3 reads TGCGCCAGCAGCCTAGACTACCTGCCTCCAAATGAGCAGTTCTTC.

CDR3: CASSQGLAGGRGTDTQYF. The CDR3 DNA sequence: TGCGCCAGCAGCCAAGGGCTAGCGGGGGGTCGCGGGACAGATACGCAGTATTTT. The chain links TRBV4-3 to TRBJ2-3; the match to TRBD2 covers 11 bases. CDR1 and CDR2 (germline): LGHNA, YSLEER. This CDR3 region has 18 residues. V dropped 1 base and J dropped 3; count of bases not matched to a gene: 9.

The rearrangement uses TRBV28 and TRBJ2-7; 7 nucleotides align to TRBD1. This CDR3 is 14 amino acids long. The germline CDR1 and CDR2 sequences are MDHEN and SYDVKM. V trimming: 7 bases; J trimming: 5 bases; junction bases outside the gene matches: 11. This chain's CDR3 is CASTAPDRVNEQYF. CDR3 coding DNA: TGTGCCAGCACCGCCCCTGACAGGGTCAACGAGCAGTACTTC.

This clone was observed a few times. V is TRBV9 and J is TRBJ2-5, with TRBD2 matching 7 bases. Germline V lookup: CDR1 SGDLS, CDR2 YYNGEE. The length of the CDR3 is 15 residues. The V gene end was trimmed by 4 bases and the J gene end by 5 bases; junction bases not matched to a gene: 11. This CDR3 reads CASSPVNGGVETQYF. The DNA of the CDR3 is TGTGCCAGCAGCCCCGTGAATGGGGGGGTCGAGACCCAGTACTTC.

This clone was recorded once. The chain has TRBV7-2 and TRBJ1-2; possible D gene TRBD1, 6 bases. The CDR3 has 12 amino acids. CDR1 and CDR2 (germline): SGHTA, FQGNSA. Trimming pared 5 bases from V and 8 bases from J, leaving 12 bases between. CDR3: CASSRGGDGYTF. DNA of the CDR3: TGTGCCAGCAGCAGGGGGGGGGACGGCTACACCTTC.

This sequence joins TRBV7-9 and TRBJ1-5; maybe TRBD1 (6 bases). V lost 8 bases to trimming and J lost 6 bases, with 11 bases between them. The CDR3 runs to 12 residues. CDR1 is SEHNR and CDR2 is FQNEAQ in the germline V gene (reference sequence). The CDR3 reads CASQGSGQPQHF. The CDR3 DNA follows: TGTGCCAGCCAGGGGTCGGGTCAGCCCCAGCATTTT.

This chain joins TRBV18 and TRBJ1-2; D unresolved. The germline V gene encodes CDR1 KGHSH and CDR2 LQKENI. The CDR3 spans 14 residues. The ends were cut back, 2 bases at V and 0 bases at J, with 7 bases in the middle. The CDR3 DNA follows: TGTGCCAGCTCACCAAACTTAGCTAACTATGGCTACACCTTC. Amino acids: CASSPNLANYGYTF.

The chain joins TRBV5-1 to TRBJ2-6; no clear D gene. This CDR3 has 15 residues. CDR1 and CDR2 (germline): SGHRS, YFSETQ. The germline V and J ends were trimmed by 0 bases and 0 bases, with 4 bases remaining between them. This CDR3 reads CASSLDSSGANVLTF. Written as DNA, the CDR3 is TGCGCCAGCAGCTTGGACAGCTCTGGGGCCAACGTCCTGACTTTC. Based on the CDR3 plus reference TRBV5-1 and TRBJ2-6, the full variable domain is KAGVTQTPRYLIKTRGQQVTLSCSPISGHRSVSWYQQTPGQGLQFLFEYFSETQRNKGNFPGRFSGRQFSNSRSEMNVSTLELGDSALYLCASSLDSSGANVLTFGAGSRLTVL.

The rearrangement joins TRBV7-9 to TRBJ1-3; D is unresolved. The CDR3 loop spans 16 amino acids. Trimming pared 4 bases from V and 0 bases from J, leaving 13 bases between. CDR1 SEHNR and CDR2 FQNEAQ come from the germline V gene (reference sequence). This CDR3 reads CASSYAAVLSGNTIYF. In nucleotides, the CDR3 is TGTGCCAGCAGCTACGCCGCGGTACTCTCTGGAAACACCATATATTTT.

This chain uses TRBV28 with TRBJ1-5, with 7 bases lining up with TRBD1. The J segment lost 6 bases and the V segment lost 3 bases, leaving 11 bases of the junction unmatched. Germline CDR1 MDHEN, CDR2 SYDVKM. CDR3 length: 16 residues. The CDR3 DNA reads TGTGCCAGCAGTTTCAGTGACAGGGCGGGGGGTCAGCCCCAGCATTTT. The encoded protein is CASSFSDRAGGQPQHF.

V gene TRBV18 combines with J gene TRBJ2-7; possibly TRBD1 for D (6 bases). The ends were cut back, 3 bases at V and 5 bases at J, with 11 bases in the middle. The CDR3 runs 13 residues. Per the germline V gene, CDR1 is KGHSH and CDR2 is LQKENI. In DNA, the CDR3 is TGTGCCAGCTCACCGCGGACAGTTGACGAGCAGTACTTC. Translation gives CASSPRTVDEQYF.

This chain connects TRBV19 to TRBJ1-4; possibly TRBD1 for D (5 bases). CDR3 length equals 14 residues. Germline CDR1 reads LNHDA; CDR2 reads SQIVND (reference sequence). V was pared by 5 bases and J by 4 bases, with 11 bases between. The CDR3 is CASSLTARNEKLFF. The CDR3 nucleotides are TGTGCCAGTAGTCTGACAGCCCGTAATGAAAAACTGTTTTTT.

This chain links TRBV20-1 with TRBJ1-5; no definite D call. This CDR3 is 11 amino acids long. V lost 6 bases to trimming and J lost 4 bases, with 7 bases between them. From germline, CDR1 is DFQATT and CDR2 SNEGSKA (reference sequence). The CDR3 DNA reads TGCAGTGCCACAAAAAATCAGCCCCAGCATTTT. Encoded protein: CSATKNQPQHF.

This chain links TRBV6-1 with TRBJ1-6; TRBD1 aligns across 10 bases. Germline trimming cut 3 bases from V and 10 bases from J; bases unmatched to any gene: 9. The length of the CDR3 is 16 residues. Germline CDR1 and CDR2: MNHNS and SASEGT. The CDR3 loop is CASSDTGQGLRSPLHF. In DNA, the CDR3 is TGTGCCAGCAGTGACACGGGACAGGGGTTACGATCACCCCTCCACTTT.

The CDR3 sequence is CASSRGTGPVYGYTF. In DNA, the CDR3 is TGTGCCAGCAGCCGAGGGACAGGGCCTGTCTATGGCTACACCTTC. The chain has TRBV7-2 and TRBJ1-2; the match to TRBD1 covers 9 bases. The CDR3 runs 15 residues. Germline V gives CDR1 SGHTA, CDR2 FQGNSA. The V segment lost 5 bases and the J segment 4 bases; nucleotides outside the gene matches: 8.

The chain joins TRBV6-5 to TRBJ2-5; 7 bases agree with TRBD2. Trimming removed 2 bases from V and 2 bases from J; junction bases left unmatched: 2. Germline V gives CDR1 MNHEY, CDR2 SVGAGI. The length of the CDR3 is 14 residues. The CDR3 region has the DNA TGTGCCAGCAGTTACAGCGGGATACAAGAGACCCAGTACTTC. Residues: CASSYSGIQETQYF.

As DNA, the CDR3 is TGTGCCAGCAGCGTTTTAGTTGCAGATACGCAGTATTTT. It is translated as CASSVLVADTQYF. The rearrangement uses TRBV9 and TRBJ2-3; D gene ambiguous. V was cut by 2 bases and J by 4 bases, with 8 bases left in between. The CDR3 loop spans 13 amino acids. The V gene's germline CDR1 is SGDLS and CDR2 YYNGEE.

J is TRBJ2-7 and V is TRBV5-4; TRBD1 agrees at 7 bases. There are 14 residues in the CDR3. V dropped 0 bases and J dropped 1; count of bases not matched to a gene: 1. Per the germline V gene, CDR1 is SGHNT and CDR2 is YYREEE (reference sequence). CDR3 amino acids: CASSLDRGSYEQYF. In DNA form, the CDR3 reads TGTGCCAGCAGCTTGGACAGGGGTTCCTACGAGCAGTACTTC.

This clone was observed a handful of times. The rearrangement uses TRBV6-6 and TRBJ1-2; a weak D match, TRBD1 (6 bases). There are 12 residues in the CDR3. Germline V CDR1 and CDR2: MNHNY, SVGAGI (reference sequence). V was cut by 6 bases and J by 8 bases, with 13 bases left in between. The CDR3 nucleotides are TGTGCCAGCAGCCACAGGGTTGGCGGCTACACCTTC. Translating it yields CASSHRVGGYTF.

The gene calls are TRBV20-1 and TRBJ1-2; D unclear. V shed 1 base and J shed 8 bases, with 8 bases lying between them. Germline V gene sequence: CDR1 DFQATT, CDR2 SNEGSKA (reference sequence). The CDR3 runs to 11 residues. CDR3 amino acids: CSARGYGGYTF. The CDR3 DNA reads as TGCAGTGCTAGAGGGTATGGCGGCTACACCTTC.

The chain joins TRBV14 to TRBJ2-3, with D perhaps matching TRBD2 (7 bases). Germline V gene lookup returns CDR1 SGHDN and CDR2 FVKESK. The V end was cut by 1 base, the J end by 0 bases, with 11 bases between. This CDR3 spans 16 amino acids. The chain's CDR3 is CASSQGRGASTDTQYF. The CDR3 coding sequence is TGTGCCAGCAGCCAAGGACGGGGGGCCAGCACAGATACGCAGTATTTT.

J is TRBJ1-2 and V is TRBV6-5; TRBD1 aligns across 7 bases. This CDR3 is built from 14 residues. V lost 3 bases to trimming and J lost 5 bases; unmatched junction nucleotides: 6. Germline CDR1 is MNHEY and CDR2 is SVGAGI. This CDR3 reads CASSYSGTAYGYTF. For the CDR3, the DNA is TGTGCCAGCAGTTATTCCGGGACAGCGTATGGCTACACCTTC.

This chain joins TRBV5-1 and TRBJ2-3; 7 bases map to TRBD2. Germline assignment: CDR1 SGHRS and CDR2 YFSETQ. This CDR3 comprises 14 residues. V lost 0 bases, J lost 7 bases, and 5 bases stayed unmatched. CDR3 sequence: CASSLGTSRNTQYF. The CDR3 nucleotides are TGCGCCAGCAGCTTGGGGACTAGTCGTAATACGCAGTATTTT.